This section outlines one TCR beta chain sequence together with its context. The library targeted TCRbeta and was prepared with unique molecular identifiers. Each CDR3 protein is one row after TCRdb ran MiXCR on the PCR reads. The table has about 690,000 distinct CDR3 sequences, 16% seen once; the top ten hold 0.9% to 1.2%. The data were obtained in a study of T-cell reconstitution after alpha-beta-depleted transplantation in children. The V and J ends lost 5 bases and 7 bases, in that order; junction bases with no gene match: 13. Germline-derived CDR1 and CDR2 are SGHTA and FQGNSA. This CDR3 has 16 residues.

The specimen comprised PBMCs from the stem cell graft donor, sampled from the stem cell graft. The clonotype was recovered from a human donor who donated a stem cell graft to a child with acute myeloid leukemia. The chain is built from TRBV7-2 and TRBJ2-3; TRBD1 matches at 9 bases. CDR3 in amino acids: CASSLQAPGQGNTQYF. The CDR3 bases are TGTGCCAGCAGCCTGCAGGCCCCGGGACAGGGTAATACGCAGTATTTT.